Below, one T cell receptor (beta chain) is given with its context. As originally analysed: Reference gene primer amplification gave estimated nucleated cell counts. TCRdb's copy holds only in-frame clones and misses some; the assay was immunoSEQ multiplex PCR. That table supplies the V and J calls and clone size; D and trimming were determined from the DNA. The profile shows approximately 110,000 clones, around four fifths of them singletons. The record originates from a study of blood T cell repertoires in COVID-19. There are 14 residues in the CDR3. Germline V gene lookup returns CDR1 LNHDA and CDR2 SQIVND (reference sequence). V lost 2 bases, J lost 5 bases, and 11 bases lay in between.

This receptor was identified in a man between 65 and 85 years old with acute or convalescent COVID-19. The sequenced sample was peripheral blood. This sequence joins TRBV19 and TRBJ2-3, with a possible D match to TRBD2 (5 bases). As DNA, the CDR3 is TGTGCCAGTAGTATAACGGCAGGAGGAGATACGCAGTATTTT. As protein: CASSITAGGDTQYF.